A selection of T cell receptor beta chains follows, all from one sample in a study of cytomegalovirus exposure and HLA in healthy donors. The assay was immunoSEQ multiplex PCR, and TCRdb's table has in-frame clones only and misses some. In the table there are some 190,000 clones, around 80% of which are singletons. The material sequenced was PBMCs. All receptors derive from a man aged 18 to 35 in good health and CMV-seronegative. The CDR3 runs from the conserved cysteine through the conserved F or W. The D gene is left open where the match is weak. Only some rows state a clone size, as once, few, many or a class for expanded clones.

V gene,J gene,D gene,clone size,CDR3 protein,CDR3 DNA
TRBV9,TRBJ2-5,TRBD1,NA,CASSVGHRGFQETQYF,TGTGCCAGCAGCGTAGGGCACAGGGGGTTTCAGGAGACCCAGTACTTC
TRBV2,TRBJ1-2,TRBD1,NA,CASSLGQRYGYTF,TGTGCCAGCAGTTTGGGACAGCGCTATGGCTACACCTTC
TRBV5-1,TRBJ1-1,TRBD1,NA,CASSLEQGITAFF,TGCGCCAGCAGCTTGGAACAGGGGATAACAGCTTTCTTT
TRBV9,TRBJ2-5,TRBD1,NA,CASSPRTGKQETQYF,TGTGCCAGCAGCCCGCGGACAGGAAAACAAGAGACCCAGTACTTC
TRBV6-6,TRBJ2-1,NA,once,CASSYNQFQGYFF,TGTGCCAGCAGTTATAATCAATTCCAGGGGTATTTCTTC
TRBV2,TRBJ2-2,NA,NA,CASRATGELFF,TGTGCCAGCAGGGCTACCGGGGAGCTGTTTTTT
TRBV7-6,TRBJ2-4,NA,NA,CASSRTPRAGGDLNIQYF,TGTGCCAGCAGCCGGACCCCCCGAGCGGGCGGTGACTTAAACATTCAGTACTTC
TRBV5-1,TRBJ2-5,NA,few,CASSLRRGETQYF,TGCGCCAGCAGCCTTCGACGGGGTGAGACCCAGTACTTC
TRBV7-9,TRBJ2-7,NA,NA,CASSPGWGEVSYEQYF,TGTGCCAGCAGCCCCGGTTGGGGGGAAGTCTCCTACGAGCAGTACTTC
TRBV15,TRBJ2-7,TRBD1,NA,CATGRQGTPYEQYF,TGTGCCACCGGACGACAGGGGACTCCCTACGAGCAGTACTTC
TRBV19,TRBJ2-4,NA,NA,CASSVSRGGKGNIQYF,TGTGCCAGTAGTGTCTCTAGGGGAGGAAAGGGGAACATTCAGTACTTC
TRBV7-9,TRBJ2-2,NA,NA,CASSLASGVTGELFF,TGTGCCAGCAGCTTAGCTTCAGGGGTGACCGGGGAGCTGTTTTTT
TRBV13,TRBJ1-2,TRBD1,NA,CASSPDRGLGYTF,TGTGCCAGCAGCCCCGACAGGGGGCTCGGCTACACCTTC
TRBV27,TRBJ1-3,TRBD1,NA,CASSLSRGPGNTIYF,TGTGCCAGCAGTTTATCTAGGGGGCCTGGAAACACCATATATTTT
TRBV7-2,TRBJ2-7,NA,NA,CASSLKADSYEQYF,TGTGCCAGCAGCTTAAAAGCGGACTCCTACGAGCAGTACTTC
TRBV7-9,TRBJ2-5,TRBD1,NA,CASSSGTGSGETQYF,TGTGCCAGCAGCTCCGGGACAGGTTCTGGGGAGACCCAGTACTTC
TRBV21-1,TRBJ1-6,NA,NA,CASSKGGEPLHF,TGTGCCAGCAGCAAAGGCGGCGAACCCCTCCACTTT
TRBV4-2,TRBJ1-2,NA,NA,CASSQDGPANYGYTF,TGTGCCAGCAGCCAAGATGGTCCGGCTAACTATGGCTACACCTTC
TRBV13,TRBJ2-7,TRBD2,NA,CASSSTSGSTEQYF,TGTGCCAGCAGTAGCACTAGCGGGAGTACCGAGCAGTACTTC
TRBV30,TRBJ1-2,NA,NA,CAWSKGYYGYTF,TGTGCCTGGAGTAAGGGGTACTATGGCTACACCTTC
TRBV7-4,TRBJ2-7,NA,NA,CASSASPRGRELVGGEQYF,TGTGCCAGCAGCGCAAGCCCCAGGGGGCGGGAGTTAGTGGGTGGAGAGCAGTACTTC
TRBV27,TRBJ2-1,NA,NA,CASSPRVYGGGSYNEQFF,TGTGCCAGCAGTCCTCGTGTTTACGGGGGAGGCTCCTACAATGAGCAGTTCTTC
TRBV9,TRBJ1-5,NA,NA,CASSVGDSNQPQHF,TGTGCCAGCAGCGTAGGAGATAGCAATCAGCCCCAGCATTTT
TRBV6-1,TRBJ2-3,TRBD1,once,CASTGDSFTDTQYF,TGTGCCAGCACTGGGGACAGCTTCACAGATACGCAGTATTTT
TRBV30,TRBJ1-4,TRBD1,NA,CAWGQGRGSTNEKLFF,TGTGCCTGGGGACAGGGGCGAGGTTCAACTAATGAAAAACTGTTTTTT
TRBV4-1,TRBJ1-4,NA,NA,CASSPRPGGPNEKLFF,TGCGCCAGCAGCCCCAGACCTGGAGGGCCTAATGAAAAACTGTTTTTT
TRBV6-5,TRBJ1-2,TRBD1,NA,CASSRTGFNYGYTF,TGTGCCAGCAGTAGGACAGGGTTCAACTATGGCTACACCTTC
TRBV7-8,TRBJ2-7,NA,NA,CASSLPPRIQTYEQYF,TGTGCCAGCAGCTTACCGCCTAGAATACAAACCTACGAGCAGTACTTC
TRBV9,TRBJ2-3,NA,NA,CASSVGLLATDTQYF,TGTGCCAGCAGCGTAGGGTTACTAGCCACAGATACGCAGTATTTT
TRBV18,TRBJ1-2,NA,NA,CASSPSGGRGYGYTF,TGTGCCAGCTCACCAAGCGGGGGACGTGGCTATGGCTACACCTTC